This TCR beta chain was captured by sequencing in a study of post-analysis software for immune sequencing data (dated by TCRdb to 2013 to 2016). In the study overall: Relapsing-remitting, secondary progressive and progressive-relapsing multiple sclerosis were recorded as disease courses, and subtype annotation was lacking for some patients. A subset of samples was prepared in parallel using single-end sample barcoding, then pooled and co-amplified after Illumina adapter ligation. The multiple sclerosis patient repertoires were compared with around ten previously published healthy control repertoires from donors aged about 6 to 25 years.

The junction carries 27 bases between V and J, which are trimmed by 6 bases and 0 bases respectively. The CDR3 runs 19 residues from the cysteine to the phenylalanine. Only CDR3 DNA is held: 57 bases, read in frame from base 1. Looking up the germline V gene (reference sequence) yields CDR1 DFQATT and CDR2 SNEGSKA. The paper's findings and limits, for the study overall: Direct clustering with F measure showed strong co-clustering of samples prepared in the same batch, prompting a batch-effect correction. The multiple sclerosis patient group was slightly younger than the control group. Normalized Chao1 diversity was significantly lower in multiple sclerosis patients than controls, suggesting substantial peripheral T-cell clonal expansion. Significantly higher frequencies in patients than in controls were found for several TRBV segments, including TRBV5-6, TRBV5-1 and TRBV20-1.

To demonstrate the VDJtools post-analysis software, TCR beta repertoires were profiled from the peripheral blood of some 12 young patients with multiple sclerosis. The patients with multiple sclerosis were children and adolescents between roughly 6 and 17 years of age. About this clonotype itself: This receptor's antigen is unknown. The input lacks base qualities; no much larger clone sits a single base away.

Libraries were made using PCR. The sequencer was an Illumina HiSeq 2500. To reduce PCR and sequencing biases, unique molecular identifiers were built into the TCR beta cDNA libraries. Every 1 to 10 million input T cells yielded 500,000 or so cDNA molecules, meaning each molecule approximated one T cell. The patient libraries were prepared and sequenced with the same protocol used for the earlier healthy control dataset. Samples belonging to the same batch were prepared together, multiplexed and sequenced on a shared HiSeq lane. Processing in the source paper ran as follows. Raw barcoded reads were processed with MIGEC, discarding single-read molecular identifier groups before consensus assembly and CDR3 extraction. Clonotype tables were post-analysed with VDJtools, and diversity was normalized by down-sampling all datasets to the smallest sample size. In repertoire overlap clustering, CDR3 amino acid sequences, but not nucleotide sequences, were matched to correct batch-related cross-sample contamination. TCRdb's own reprocessing of the public reads used fastp at Q25 and MiXCR and kept productive beta chains. Rows are unified per CDR3 protein, each entry keeping the most common DNA and genes. TCRdb, rather than the study authors, made the V and J calls. Within this sample are over 700,000 distinct CDR3 sequences, with 25% to 30% of them counted one time only. Jointly, the top ten make up more than 0.55% of the sample.

Sequenced input: blood. Recombination linked TRBV20-1 to TRBJ2-1; the D gene may be TRBD1 or TRBD2, since each aligns over 5 bases. The source of this sequence is a girl under 18 with multiple sclerosis. The nucleotide sequence is given as TGCAGTGCGGATCCCGGACTGGATCTGAAGGGGAGCTCCTACAATGAGCAGTTCTTC. Its translation is CSADPGLDLKGSSYNEQFF.